This record covers a single T cell receptor (beta chain). This entry belongs to a study of blood T cell repertoires in COVID-19. Authors' processing steps: By means of reference gene primer amplification, nucleated cell counts were estimated. The table came from immunoSEQ multiplex PCR; TCRdb's copy has only in-frame clones and leaves some out. From that table come the V and J calls and clone size; the DNA was used to work out D and trimming. The sample contains under 200,000 clones, over 70% of which appear only once. The sequenced sample was peripheral blood. This TCR derives from a woman of 80 years or more with active or convalescent COVID-19.

Here the CDR3 reads CAPGTGDQPQHF. The CDR3 nucleotides read TGTGCCCCAGGGACAGGGGATCAGCCCCAGCATTTT. The chain has TRBV6-4 and TRBJ1-5; 10 bases align to TRBD1. Germline lookup yields CDR1 MRHNA and CDR2 SNTAGT. The CDR3 totals 12 residues. The trim removed 11 bases at V and 5 bases at J, leaving 3 bases unmatched.